The entry below describes one T cell receptor (beta chain). These data are taken from a study of blood T cell repertoires in COVID-19. TCRdb's copy holds only in-frame clones and misses some; the assay was immunoSEQ multiplex PCR. Among tens of thousands of clones listed, 85% to 90% were seen once. V was trimmed by 1 base and J by 3 bases, leaving 16 bases between them. The CDR3 covers 16 residues. The germline V gene has CDR1 SGHTA and CDR2 FQGNSA. The sequence came from a man older than 75 with active COVID-19. The sample consisted of peripheral blood. The gene calls are TRBV7-2 and TRBJ2-7; no definite D call. The CDR3 here is CASSLGAGMVYYEQYF. CDR3 nucleotides: TGTGCCAGCAGCTTAGGGGCAGGAATGGTATACTACGAGCAGTACTTC. The entire variable domain, with the rest obtained from reference TRBV7-2 and TRBJ2-7, is as follows: GAGVSQSPSNKVTEKGKDVELRCDPISGHTALYWYRQSLGQGLEFLIYFQGNSAPDKSGLPSDRFSAERTGGSVSTLTIQRTQQEDSAVYLCASSLGAGMVYYEQYFGPGTRLTVT.